What follows describes a single T cell receptor (beta chain). What this receptor recognizes is not known. There are no base qualities to consult, and no much larger clone falls within one base. The data originate from a study of OX40 agonist ivuxolimab in advanced cancers. General notes on the study: Ivuxolimab was a fully human IgG2 agonistic monoclonal antibody targeting the costimulatory receptor OX40 (CD134). In the dose-escalation cohort, 82.7% of patients were male, and the mean age was roughly 56 years with a range of about 20 to 90. Of the approximately 53 patients in dose escalation, about 20 had hepatocellular carcinoma, some 15 had melanoma, 9 had renal cell carcinoma and 9 had head and neck cancer. Partial responses occurred in three dose-escalation patients, of whom one had hepatocellular carcinoma and two had cutaneous melanoma. Prior anti-PD-1, anti-PD-L1 or anti-CTLA-4 therapy was permitted, and approximately 40% of dose-escalation patients had received checkpoint inhibitors. The paper covers the monotherapy dose-escalation part of the phase I ivuxolimab trial, which included N ≈ 57 patients. Intravenous ivuxolimab was administered to patients every 2 weeks at six dose levels: 0.01, 0.1, 0.3, 1.5, 3 and 10 mg/kg. Peripheral TCRbeta sequencing aimed to test whether ivuxolimab altered TCR sequence diversity and caused clonal T-cell expansion.

The study at large found these results: Partial responders in the 0.1-3.0 mg/kg groups had among the lowest normalized peripheral clonal expansion, especially among CD8+ T cells. At doses of 0.1 to 3.0 mg/kg, clonal expansion of both CD4+ and CD8+ blood T cells was observed from baseline to week 6. The antigen specificity of the clonally expanded peripheral T cells was not determined. After ivuxolimab, CD8+ T cells had more expanded clones than CD4+ T cells on average. Low levels of normalized T-cell clonal expansion were also seen in some patients who did not respond.

Genomic DNA was isolated from the sorted cells so that the TCRbeta CDR3 region could be sequenced. The immunoSEQ Assay was used for sequencing of TCRbeta CDR3 regions. TCRdb took this table from immuneACCESS and kept in-frame rearrangements with V and J called. Such tables lack part of the clones; where checked against another copy, unresolved V genes explain under half of the gap, and the rest is unexplained. The sample includes 30,000 to 40,000 clones, with 80% to 90% observed a single time. The ten biggest clones cover 25% of the sample. Patients with autoimmune disease history or receiving systemic immunosuppression were excluded from the trial. In every dose cohort, peripheral blood was drawn for TCR sequencing at baseline, cycle 4 day 1, and cycle 7 day 1. Samples came from an open-label, multicenter, first-in-human phase I dose-escalation trial of ivuxolimab. Adults with locally advanced or metastatic melanoma, renal cell carcinoma, hepatocellular carcinoma or head and neck squamous cell carcinoma were enrolled in the trial. Before TCR sequencing, CD4+ T cells and CD8+ T cells were sorted from peripheral blood as separate populations.

After removal of 2 bases from V and 2 bases from J, the junction retains 8 bases not matched to a gene. Its CDR3 holds 16 amino acids, cysteine through phenylalanine. Only the CDR3 DNA is retained, 48 bases long and in frame from the first base. CDR1 and CDR2 were assigned from the germline V gene as SGHRS and YFSETQ. The sequencing used CD4+ or CD8+ T cells sorted from blood, collected in a trial of the OX40 agonist ivuxolimab. Recombination joined TRBV5-1 with TRBJ2-3; 7 junctional bases match TRBD1. The receptor comes from an adult with an advanced solid tumor such as melanoma, head and neck, liver or kidney cancer. The nucleotide sequence is given as TGCGCCAGCAGCTTCTTCCAGGGGGTCCTCACAGATACGCAGTATTTT. Its protein reads: CASSFFQGVLTDTQYF.